This T cell receptor (beta chain) was recorded in a study of blood T cell repertoires in COVID-19. Study-wide background: Sites across the United States, Italy and Spain contributed samples from acute and convalescent COVID-19.

V lost 3 bases and J lost 1; bases outside the gene matches: 5. Germline assignment: CDR1 KGHDR and CDR2 SFDVKD. The CDR3 sequence is 16 residues long. Study members were between about 18 and 95 years old and lived in approximately 25 US regions. Each recovered donor of Cohort 3 presented with two negative PCRs, clearance, or symptom resolution. Libraries were prepared by immunoSEQ multiplex PCR; TCRdb keeps only in-frame clonotypes and omits some of them. The sample records 390,000 or so clones, around 86% being singletons. The material sequenced was PBMCs or T cells enriched from blood (not recorded which). The source of this sequence is a woman aged 45-59 years who had recovered from COVID-19. V and J are TRBV24-1 and TRBJ2-3; 8 bases line up with TRBD1. This CDR3 is CATSDGQGFGTDTQYF. The CDR3 coding sequence is TGTGCCACCAGTGATGGACAGGGTTTCGGCACAGATACGCAGTATTTT.